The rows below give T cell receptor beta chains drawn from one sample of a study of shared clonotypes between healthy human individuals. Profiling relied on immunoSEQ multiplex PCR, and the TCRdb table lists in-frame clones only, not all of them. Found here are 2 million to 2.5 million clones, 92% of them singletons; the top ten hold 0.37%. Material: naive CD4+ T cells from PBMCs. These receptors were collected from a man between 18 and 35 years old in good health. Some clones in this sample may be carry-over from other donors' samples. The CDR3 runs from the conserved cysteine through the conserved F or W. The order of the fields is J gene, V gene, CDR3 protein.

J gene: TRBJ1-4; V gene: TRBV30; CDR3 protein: CAWASEKLFF
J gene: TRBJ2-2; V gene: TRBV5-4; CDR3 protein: CASSLGVAGKGELFF
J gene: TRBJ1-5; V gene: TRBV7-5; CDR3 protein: CARSLVGPPYQPQHF
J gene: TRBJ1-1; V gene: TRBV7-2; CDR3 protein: CASSLNTGSSTEAFF
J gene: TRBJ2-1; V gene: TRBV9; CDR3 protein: CASSVKGSGWNEQFF
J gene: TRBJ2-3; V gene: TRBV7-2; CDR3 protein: CASRRTLYTSTDTQYF
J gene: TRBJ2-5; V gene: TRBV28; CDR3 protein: CASSSHFGTVEGEETQYF
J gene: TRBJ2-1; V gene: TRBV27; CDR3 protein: CASSLWGPGGLADTYNEQFF
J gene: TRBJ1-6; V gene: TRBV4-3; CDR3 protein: CASSQEGQGSPLHF
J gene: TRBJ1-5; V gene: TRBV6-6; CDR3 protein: CASSLDRGRLDQPQHF
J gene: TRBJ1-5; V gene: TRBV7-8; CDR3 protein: CASSIARVSNQPQHF
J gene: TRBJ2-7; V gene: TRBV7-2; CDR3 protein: CASSLATGYEQYF
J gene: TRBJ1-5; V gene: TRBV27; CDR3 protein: CASSPSIGPQHF
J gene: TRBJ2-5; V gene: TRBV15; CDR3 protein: CATSRGQRGGQETQYF
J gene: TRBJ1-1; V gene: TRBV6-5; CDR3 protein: CASSYSGQGNTEAFF
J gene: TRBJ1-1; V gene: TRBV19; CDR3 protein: CASTSGQNTEAFF
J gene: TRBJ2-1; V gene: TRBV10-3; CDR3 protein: CAISEVAGGYNEQFF
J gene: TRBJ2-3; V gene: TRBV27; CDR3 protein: CASSRTGTGGSTDTQYF
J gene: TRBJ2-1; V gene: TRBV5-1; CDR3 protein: CASSLTGLDNEQFF
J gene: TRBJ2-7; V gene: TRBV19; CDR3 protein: CASSIRTPRGYEQYF
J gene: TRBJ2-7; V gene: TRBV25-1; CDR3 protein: CASSEGTGYYEQYF
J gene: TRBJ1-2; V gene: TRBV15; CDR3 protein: CATSRGGTGRVGYTF
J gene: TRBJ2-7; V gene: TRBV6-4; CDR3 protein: CASSDSKAVQGRNEQYF
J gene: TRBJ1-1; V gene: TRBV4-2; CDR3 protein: CASSQGGQLNTEAFF
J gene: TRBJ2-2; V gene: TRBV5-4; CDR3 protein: CASSLAVGVGELFF
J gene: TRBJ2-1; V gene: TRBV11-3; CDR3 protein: CASSPRTSGSWEGEQFF
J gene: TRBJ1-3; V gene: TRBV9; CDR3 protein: CASSVVAGEGNTIYF
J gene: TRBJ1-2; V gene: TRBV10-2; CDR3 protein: CASSPGGAGGYTF
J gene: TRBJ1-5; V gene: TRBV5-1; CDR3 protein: CASSLGTGNQPQHF
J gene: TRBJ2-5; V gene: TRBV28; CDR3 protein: CASSLGGTQETQYF
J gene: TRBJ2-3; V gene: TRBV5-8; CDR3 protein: CASSPAGRATDTQYF
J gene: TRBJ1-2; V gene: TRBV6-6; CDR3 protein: CASTYGQGGYGYTF
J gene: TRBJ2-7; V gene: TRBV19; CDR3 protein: CASSTEGLAGTSSKQYF
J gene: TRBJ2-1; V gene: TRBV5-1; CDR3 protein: CASSGGRLNEQFF
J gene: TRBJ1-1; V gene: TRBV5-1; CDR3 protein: CASSARDNTEAFF
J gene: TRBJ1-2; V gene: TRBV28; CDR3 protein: CASSSRGTGDYGYTF
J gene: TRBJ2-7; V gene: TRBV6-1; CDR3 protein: CASSESASGSYEQYF
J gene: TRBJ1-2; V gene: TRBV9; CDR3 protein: CASSTETGLGYTF
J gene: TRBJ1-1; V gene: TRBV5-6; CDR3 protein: CASSRRAFTGVNTEAFF
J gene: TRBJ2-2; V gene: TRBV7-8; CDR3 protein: CASSLGRELGGELFF
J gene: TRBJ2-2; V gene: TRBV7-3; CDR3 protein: CASSRTSGANTGELFF
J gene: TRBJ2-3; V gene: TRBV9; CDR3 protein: CASSVLTGGPDTQYF
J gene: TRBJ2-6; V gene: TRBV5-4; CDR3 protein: CASSSLGGAGANVLTF
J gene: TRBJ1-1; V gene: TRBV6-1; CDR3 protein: CASSEVGGLLAFF
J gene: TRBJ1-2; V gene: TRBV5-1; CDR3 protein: CASSPLGIYGYTF
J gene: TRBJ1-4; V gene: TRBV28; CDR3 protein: CASSPGGATNEKLFF
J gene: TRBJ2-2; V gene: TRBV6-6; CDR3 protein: CASSLSANTGELFF
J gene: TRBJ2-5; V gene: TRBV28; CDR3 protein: CASRPMDNRDVTQYF